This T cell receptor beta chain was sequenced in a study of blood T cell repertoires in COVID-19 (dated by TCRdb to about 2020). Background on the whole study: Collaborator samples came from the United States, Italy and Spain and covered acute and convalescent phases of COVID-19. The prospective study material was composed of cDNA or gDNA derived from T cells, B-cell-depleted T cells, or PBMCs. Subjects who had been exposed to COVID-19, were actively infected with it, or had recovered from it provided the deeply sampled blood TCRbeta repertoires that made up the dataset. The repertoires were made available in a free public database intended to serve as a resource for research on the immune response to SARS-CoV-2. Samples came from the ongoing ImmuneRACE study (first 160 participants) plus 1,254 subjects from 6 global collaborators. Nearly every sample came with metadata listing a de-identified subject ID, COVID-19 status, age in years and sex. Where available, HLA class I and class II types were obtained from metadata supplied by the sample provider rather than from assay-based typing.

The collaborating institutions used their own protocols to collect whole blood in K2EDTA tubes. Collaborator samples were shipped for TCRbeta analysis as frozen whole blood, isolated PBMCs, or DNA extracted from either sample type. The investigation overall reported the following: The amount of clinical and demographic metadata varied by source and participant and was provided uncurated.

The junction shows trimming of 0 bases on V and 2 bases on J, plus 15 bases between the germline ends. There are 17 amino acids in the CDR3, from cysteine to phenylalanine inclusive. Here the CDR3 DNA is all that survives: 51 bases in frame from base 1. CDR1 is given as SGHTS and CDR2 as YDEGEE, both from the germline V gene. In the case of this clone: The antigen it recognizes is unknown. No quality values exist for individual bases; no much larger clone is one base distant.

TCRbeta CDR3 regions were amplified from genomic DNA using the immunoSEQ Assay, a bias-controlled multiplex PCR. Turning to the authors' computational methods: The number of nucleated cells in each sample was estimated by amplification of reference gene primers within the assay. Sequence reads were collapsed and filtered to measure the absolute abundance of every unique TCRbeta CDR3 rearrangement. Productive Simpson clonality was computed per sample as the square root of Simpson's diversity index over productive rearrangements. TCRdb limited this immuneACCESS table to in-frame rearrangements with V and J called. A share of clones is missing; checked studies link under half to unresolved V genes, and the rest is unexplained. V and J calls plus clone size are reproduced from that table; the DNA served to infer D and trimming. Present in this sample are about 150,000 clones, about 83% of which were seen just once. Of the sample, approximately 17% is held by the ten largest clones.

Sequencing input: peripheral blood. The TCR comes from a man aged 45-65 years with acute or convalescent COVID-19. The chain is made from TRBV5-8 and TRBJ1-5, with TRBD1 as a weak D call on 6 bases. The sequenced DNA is TGTGCCAGCAGCTTGGAAGTGGGGGCGGGGGGCAATCAGCCCCAGCATTTT. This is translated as CASSLEVGAGGNQPQHF.